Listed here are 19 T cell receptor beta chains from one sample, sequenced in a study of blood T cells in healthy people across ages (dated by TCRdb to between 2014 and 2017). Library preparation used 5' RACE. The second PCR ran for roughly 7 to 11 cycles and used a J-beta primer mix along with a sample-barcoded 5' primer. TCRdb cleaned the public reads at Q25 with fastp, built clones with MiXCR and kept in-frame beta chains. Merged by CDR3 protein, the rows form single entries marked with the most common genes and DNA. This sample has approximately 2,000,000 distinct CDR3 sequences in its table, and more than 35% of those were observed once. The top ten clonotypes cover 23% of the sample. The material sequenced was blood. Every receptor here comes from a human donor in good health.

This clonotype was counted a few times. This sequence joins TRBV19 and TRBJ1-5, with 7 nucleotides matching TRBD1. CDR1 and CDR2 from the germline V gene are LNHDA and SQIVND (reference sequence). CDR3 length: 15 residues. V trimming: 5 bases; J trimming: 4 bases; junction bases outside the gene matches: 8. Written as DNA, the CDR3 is TGTGCCAGTAGTCCTTGGACAGGTCGAAATCAGCCCCAGCATTTT. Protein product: CASSPWTGRNQPQHF.

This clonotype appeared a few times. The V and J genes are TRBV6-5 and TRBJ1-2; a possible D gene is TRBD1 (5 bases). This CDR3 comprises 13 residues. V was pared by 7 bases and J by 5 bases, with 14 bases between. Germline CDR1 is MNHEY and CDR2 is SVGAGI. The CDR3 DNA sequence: TGTGCCAGCAACCTACGGGGGGGGTATGGCTACACCTTC. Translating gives CASNLRGGYGYTF.

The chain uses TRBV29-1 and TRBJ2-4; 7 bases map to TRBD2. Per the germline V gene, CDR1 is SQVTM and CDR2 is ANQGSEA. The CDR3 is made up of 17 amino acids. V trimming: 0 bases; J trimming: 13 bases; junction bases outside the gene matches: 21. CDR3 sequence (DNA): TGCAGCGTTGAAGATCTCGGCGTGAGGGTAGCGGGCAATGAGCAGTACTTC. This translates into CSVEDLGVRVAGNEQYF.

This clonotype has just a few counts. CDR3 amino acids: CASSLFRGGMVLAGYGYTF. In DNA, the CDR3 is TGTGCCAGCAGTCTTTTCAGGGGGGGTATGGTCTTAGCAGGCTATGGCTACACCTTC. The V and J genes are TRBV12-3 or TRBV12-4 and TRBJ1-2; 7 bases match TRBD1. With V trimmed by 5 bases and J by 4 bases, 22 bases remained unmatched. The CDR3 length is 19 residues.

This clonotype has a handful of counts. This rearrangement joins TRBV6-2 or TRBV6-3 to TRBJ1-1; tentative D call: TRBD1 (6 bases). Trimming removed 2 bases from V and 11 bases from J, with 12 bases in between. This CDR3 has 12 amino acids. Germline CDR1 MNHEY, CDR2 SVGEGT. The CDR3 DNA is TGTGCCAGCAGTTACGGTGGGGGCAATGCTTTCTTT. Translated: CASSYGGGNAFF.

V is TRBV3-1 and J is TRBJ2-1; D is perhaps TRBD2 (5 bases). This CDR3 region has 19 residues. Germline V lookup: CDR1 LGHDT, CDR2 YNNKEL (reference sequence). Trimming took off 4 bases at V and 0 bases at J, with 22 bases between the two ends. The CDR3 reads CASSPYFPGTRSSYNEQFF. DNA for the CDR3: TGTGCCAGCAGCCCTTACTTTCCGGGAACCCGGAGCTCCTACAATGAGCAGTTCTTC.

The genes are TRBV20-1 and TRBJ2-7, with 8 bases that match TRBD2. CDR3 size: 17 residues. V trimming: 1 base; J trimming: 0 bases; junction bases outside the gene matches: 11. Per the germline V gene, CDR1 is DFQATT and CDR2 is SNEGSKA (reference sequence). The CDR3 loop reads CSARAPGGDLLSYEQYF. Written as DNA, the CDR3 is TGCAGTGCTAGAGCTCCGGGGGGGGATCTACTCTCCTACGAGCAGTACTTC.

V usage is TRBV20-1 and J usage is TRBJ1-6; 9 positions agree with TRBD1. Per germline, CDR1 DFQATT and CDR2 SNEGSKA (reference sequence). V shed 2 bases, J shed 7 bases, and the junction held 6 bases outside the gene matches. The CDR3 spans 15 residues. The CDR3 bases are TGCAGTGCTAGAACAGGGGGCGCTCGGAATTCACCCCTCCACTTT. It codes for CSARTGGARNSPLHF.

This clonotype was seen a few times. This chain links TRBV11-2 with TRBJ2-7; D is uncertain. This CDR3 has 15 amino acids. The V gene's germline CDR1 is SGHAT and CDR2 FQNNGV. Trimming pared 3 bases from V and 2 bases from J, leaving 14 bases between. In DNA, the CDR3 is TGTGCCAGCAGCTTCGGCCACGGCTACACCTACGAGCAGTACTTC. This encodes CASSFGHGYTYEQYF.

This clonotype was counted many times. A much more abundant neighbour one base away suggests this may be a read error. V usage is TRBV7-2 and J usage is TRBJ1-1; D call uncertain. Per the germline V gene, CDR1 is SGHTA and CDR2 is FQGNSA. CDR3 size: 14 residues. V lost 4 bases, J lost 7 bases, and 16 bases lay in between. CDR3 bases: TGTGCCAGCAGCTGGATGTCAGGACCTGGTGAAGCTTTCTTT. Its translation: CASSWMSGPGEAFF.

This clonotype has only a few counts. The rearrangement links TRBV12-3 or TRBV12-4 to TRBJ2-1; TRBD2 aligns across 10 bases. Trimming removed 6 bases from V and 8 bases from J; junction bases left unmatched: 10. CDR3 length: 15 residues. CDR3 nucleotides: TGTGCCAGCAGCCCCCGAGCGGGGGGGCCCCATGAGCAGTTCTTC. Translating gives CASSPRAGGPHEQFF.

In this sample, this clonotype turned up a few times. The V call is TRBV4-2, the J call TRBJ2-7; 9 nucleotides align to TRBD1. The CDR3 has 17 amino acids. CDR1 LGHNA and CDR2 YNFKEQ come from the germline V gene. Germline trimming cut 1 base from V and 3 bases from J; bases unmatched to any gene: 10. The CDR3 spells CASSQAGGDRALYEQYF. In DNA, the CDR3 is TGTGCCAGCAGCCAAGCAGGAGGGGACAGGGCCCTCTACGAGCAGTACTTC.

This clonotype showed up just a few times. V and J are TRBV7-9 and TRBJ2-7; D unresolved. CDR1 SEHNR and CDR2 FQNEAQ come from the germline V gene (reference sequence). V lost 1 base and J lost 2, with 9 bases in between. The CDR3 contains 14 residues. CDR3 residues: CASSLDDRPYEQYF. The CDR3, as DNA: TGTGCCAGCAGCTTAGACGACCGACCCTACGAGCAGTACTTC.

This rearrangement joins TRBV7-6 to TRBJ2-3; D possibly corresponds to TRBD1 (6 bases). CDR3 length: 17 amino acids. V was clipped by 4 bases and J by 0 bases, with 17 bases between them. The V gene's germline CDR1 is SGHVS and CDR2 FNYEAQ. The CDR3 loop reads CASSSQGGTSSTDTQYF. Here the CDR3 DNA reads TGTGCCAGCAGCTCCCAAGGGGGAACCTCTAGCACAGATACGCAGTATTTT.

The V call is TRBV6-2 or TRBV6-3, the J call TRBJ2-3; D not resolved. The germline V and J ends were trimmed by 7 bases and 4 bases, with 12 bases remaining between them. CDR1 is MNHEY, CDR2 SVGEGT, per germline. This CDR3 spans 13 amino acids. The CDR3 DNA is TGTGCCAGCACCCCTCTGCAATCAGATACGCAGTATTTT. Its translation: CASTPLQSDTQYF.

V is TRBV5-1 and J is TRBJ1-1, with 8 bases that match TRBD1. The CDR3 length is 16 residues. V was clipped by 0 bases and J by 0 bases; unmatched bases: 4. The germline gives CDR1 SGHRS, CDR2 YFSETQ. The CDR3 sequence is CASSLEQGELNTEAFF. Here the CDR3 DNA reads TGCGCCAGCAGCTTGGAACAGGGGGAATTGAACACTGAAGCTTTCTTT.

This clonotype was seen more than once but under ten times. The CDR3: CAIRGLTGALNTEAFF. The CDR3 DNA reads TGTGCCATCCGGGGGCTGACAGGGGCTCTGAACACTGAAGCTTTCTTT. The chain joins TRBV12-3 or TRBV12-4 to TRBJ1-1; 8 bases map to TRBD1. The length of the CDR3 is 16 residues. Trimming removed 10 bases from V and 0 bases from J; junction bases left unmatched: 13.

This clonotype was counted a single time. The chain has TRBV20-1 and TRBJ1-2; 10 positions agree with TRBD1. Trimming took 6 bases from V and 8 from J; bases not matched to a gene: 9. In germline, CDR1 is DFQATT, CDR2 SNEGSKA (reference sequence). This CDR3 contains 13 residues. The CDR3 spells CSAIRGTGEGYTF. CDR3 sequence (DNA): TGCAGTGCCATACGCGGGACAGGGGAAGGCTACACCTTC.

The CDR3, as DNA: TGCAGTGCTGGTGTCCTTCGGGCCTACGAGCAGTACTTC. Protein: CSAGVLRAYEQYF. J is TRBJ2-7 and V is TRBV20-1, with no clear D. V lost 5 bases and J lost 2, with 13 bases in between. The germline CDR1 and CDR2 sequences are DFQATT and SNEGSKA (reference sequence). This CDR3 is 13 amino acids long.